Included here is one TCR beta chain sequence, with context. Its antigen is undetermined. These data come from a study of early T cells in non-severe SARS-CoV-2 infection. Study context: Sequencing of bulk RNA from unsorted whole blood was done, without chain pairing.

Each single cDNA molecule received a unique molecular identifier. Each CDR3 protein gets one entry after TCRdb re-called the 5' RACE reads with MiXCR. The data show 65,000 to 75,000 distinct CDR3 sequences, around 14% seen once. The germline V and J ends were trimmed by 4 bases and 1 base, with 10 bases remaining between them. The CDR3 loop spans 14 amino acids. Study outcomes and limitations: Clonotype matching in VDJdb favored anti-spike CD8 responses and did not capture private and CD4 specificities.

This clonotype was sampled from an adult who was a healthcare worker with PCR-confirmed SARS-CoV-2 infection or an uninfected control (not recorded which). Sequences were obtained from whole blood. The chain recombines TRBV12-3 or TRBV12-4 with TRBJ1-1; D remains unclear. The CDR3 DNA follows: TGTGCCAGCAGTTATGGCCGTGGGAACACTGAAGCTTTCTTT. This gives the protein CASSYGRGNTEAFF.